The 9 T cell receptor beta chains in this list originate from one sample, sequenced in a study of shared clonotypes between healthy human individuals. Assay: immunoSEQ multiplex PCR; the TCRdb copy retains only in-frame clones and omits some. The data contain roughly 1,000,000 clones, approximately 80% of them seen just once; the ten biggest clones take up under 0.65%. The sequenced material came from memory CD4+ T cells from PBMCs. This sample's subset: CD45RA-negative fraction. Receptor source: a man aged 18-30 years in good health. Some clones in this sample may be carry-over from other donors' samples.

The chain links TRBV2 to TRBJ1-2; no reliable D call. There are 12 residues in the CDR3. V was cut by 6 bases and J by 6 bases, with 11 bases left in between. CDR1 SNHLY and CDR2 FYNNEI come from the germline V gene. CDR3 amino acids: CASSRSGNGYTF. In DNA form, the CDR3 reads TGTGCCAGCAGCCGATCCGGGAATGGCTACACCTTC.

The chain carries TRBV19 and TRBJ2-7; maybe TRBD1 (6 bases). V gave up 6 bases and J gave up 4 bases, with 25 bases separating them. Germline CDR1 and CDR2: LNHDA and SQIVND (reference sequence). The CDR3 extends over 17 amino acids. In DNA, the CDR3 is TGTGCCAGTAGACTACCGCGCCGGGAACAGGGATTTTACGAGCAGTACTTC. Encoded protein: CASRLPRREQGFYEQYF.

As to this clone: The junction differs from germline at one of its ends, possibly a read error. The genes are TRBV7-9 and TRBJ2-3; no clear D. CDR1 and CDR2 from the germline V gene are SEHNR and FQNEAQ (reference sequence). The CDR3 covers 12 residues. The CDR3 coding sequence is TGTGCCAGCAGCTTAGAACGTCTCTCACCATTTTTT. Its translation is CASSLERLSPFF.

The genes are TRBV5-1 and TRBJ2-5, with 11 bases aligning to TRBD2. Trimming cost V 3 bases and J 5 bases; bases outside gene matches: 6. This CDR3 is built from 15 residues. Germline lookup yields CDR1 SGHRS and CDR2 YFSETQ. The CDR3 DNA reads TGCGCCAGCAGCTGGGGGACTAGCGGTTTTGAGACCCAGTACTTC. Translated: CASSWGTSGFETQYF.

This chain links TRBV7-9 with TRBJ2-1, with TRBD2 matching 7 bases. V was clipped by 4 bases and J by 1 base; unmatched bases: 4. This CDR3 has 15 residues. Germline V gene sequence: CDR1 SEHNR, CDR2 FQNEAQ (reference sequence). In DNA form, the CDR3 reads TGTGCCAGCAGCTGGACGGGGGGATCCTACAATGAGCAGTTCTTC. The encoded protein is CASSWTGGSYNEQFF.

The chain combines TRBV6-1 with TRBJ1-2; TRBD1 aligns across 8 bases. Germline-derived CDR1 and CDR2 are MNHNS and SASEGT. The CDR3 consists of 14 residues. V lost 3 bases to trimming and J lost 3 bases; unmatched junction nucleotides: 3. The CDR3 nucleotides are TGTGCCAGCAGTGAGTCAGGGGGCTACTATGGCTACACCTTC. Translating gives CASSESGGYYGYTF.

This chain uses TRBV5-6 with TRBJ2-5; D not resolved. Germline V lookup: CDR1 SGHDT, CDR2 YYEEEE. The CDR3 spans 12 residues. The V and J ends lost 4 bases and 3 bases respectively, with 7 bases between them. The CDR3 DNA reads TGTGCCAGCAGCCCGGGCGAAGAGACCCAGTACTTC. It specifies CASSPGEETQYF.

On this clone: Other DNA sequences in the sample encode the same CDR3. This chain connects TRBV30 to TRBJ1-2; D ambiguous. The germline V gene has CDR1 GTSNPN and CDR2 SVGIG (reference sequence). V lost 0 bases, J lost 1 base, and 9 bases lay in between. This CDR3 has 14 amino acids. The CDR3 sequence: CAWSVSWGNYGYTF. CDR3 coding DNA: TGTGCCTGGAGTGTCTCGTGGGGTAACTATGGCTACACCTTC.

Written as DNA, the CDR3 is TGTGCCAGCAGCCCTGGGGGGACTGGAAACACCATATATTTT. The encoded protein is CASSPGGTGNTIYF. The rearrangement joins TRBV28 to TRBJ1-3; weak D call: TRBD1 (5 bases). Germline CDR1 and CDR2: MDHEN and SYDVKM. The germline V and J ends were trimmed by 6 bases and 2 bases, with 11 bases remaining between them. This CDR3 is built from 14 residues.